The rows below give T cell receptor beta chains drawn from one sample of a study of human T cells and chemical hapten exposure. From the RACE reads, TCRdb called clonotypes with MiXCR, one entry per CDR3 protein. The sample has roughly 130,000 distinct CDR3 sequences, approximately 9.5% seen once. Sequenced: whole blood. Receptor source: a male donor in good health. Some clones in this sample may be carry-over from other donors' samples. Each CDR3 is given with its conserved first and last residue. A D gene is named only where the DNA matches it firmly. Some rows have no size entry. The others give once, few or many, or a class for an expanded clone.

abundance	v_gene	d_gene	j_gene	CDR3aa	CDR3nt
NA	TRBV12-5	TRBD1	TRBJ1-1	CASGFQGGYTEAFF	TGTGCTAGTGGTTTCCAGGGGGGCTACACTGAAGCTTTCTTT
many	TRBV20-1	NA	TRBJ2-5	CSARDLRGGQQETQYF	TGCAGTGCTAGAGATTTAAGGGGCGGTCAACAAGAGACCCAGTACTTC
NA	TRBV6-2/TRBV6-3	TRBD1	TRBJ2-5	CASSYSRDRGYQETQYF	TGTGCCAGCAGTTACTCGAGGGACAGGGGGTACCAAGAGACCCAGTACTTC
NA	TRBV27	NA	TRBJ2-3	CASSLYATDTQYF	TGTGCCAGCAGTTTATACGCCACAGATACGCAGTATTTT
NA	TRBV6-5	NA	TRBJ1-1	CASRWSEGTEAFF	TGTGCCAGCAGATGGAGCGAGGGGACTGAAGCTTTCTTT
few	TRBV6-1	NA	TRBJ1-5	CASSAGPEGQPQHF	TGTGCCAGCAGCGCGGGACCGGAGGGGCAGCCCCAGCATTTT
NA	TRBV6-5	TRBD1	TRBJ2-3	CTSSARQGKTDTQYF	TGTACCAGCAGTGCGCGACAGGGTAAAACAGATACGCAGTATTTT
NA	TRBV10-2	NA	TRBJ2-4	CASSEQRTIAKNIQYF	TGCGCCAGCAGTGAACAACGGACCATAGCCAAAAACATTCAGTACTTC
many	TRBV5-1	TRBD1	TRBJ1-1	CASSFDRGEAFF	TGCGCCAGCAGCTTTGACAGGGGAGAAGCTTTCTTT
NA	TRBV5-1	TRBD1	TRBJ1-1	CASSTRTGLNTEAFF	TGCGCCAGCAGCACCAGGACAGGTCTGAACACTGAAGCTTTCTTT
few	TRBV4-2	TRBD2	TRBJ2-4	CASSQDSGRGGLVDIQYF	TGTGCCAGCAGCCAAGATTCTGGGCGGGGGGGCCTAGTAGACATTCAGTACTTC
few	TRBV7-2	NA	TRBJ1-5	CASSPELLSNQPQHF	TGTGCCAGCAGCCCCGAGCTACTTAGCAATCAGCCCCAGCATTTT
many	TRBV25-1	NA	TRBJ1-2	CASSEGLPYGYTF	TGTGCCAGCAGTGAGGGACTGCCTTATGGCTACACCTTC
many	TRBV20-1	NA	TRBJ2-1	CSANDARGSSYNEQFF	TGCAGTGCAAATGACGCGCGGGGTAGCTCCTACAATGAGCAGTTCTTC
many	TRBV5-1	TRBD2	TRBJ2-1	CASSPNPSGTNNEQFF	TGCGCCAGCAGCCCGAACCCCTCCGGGACTAACAATGAGCAGTTCTTC
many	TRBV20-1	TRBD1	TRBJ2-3	CSARGPTGKYTDTQYF	TGCAGTGCTAGAGGCCCGACAGGGAAGTACACAGATACGCAGTATTTT
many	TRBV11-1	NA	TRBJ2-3	CASSSRTGTDTQYF	TGTGCCAGCAGCTCAAGGACAGGCACAGATACGCAGTATTTT
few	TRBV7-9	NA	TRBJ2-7	CASSPRAGGSGEQYF	TGTGCCAGCAGTCCCCGGGCAGGGGGGAGCGGGGAGCAGTACTTC
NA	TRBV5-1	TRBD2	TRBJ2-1	CASSLVAGAVDEQFF	TGCGCCAGCAGCTTGGTAGCGGGAGCAGTAGATGAGCAGTTCTTC
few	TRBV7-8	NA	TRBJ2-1	CASSLEDSSSYNEQFF	TGTGCCAGCAGCTTAGAGGACAGTAGCTCCTACAATGAGCAGTTCTTC
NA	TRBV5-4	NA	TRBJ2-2	CASSLGQTSNTGELFF	TGTGCCAGCAGCTTGGGCCAAACCTCGAACACCGGGGAGCTGTTTTTT
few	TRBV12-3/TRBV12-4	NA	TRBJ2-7	CASSLAWQGAHEQYF	TGTGCCAGCAGTTTAGCGTGGCAGGGCGCCCACGAGCAGTACTTC
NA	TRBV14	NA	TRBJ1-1	CVSSQDDGTPLTEAFF	TGTGTCAGCAGCCAAGATGACGGGACACCGCTCACTGAAGCTTTCTTT
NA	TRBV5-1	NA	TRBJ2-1	CASSLASHGINEQFF	TGCGCCAGCAGCCTCGCCAGCCACGGAATCAATGAGCAGTTCTTC
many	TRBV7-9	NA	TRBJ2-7	CASSPGGLGYEQYF	TGTGCCAGCAGCCCCGGGGGGCTGGGGTACGAGCAGTACTTC
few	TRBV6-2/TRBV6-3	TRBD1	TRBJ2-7	CASVGDSSYEQYF	TGTGCCAGCGTCGGGGACAGCTCCTACGAGCAGTACTTC
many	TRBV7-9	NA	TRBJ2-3	CASSSAISRPSTDTQYF	TGTGCCAGCAGCTCAGCAATCTCCCGGCCCAGCACAGATACGCAGTATTTT
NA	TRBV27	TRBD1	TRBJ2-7	CASSLFRQGSYEQYF	TGTGCCAGCAGTTTATTCAGACAGGGCTCCTACGAGCAGTACTTC
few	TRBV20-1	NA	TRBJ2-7	CSASKDGSYEQYF	TGCAGTGCTAGTAAGGACGGCTCCTACGAGCAGTACTTC
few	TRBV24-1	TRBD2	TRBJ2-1	CATSDRAGGYNEQFF	TGTGCCACCAGTGATCGGGCGGGAGGGTACAATGAGCAGTTCTTC
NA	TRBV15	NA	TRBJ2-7	CATSSRPQVYEQYF	TGTGCCACCAGCAGCAGGCCACAGGTCTACGAGCAGTACTTC
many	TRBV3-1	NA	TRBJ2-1	CASSQEGPRGSSPYNEQFF	TGTGCCAGCAGCCAAGAAGGTCCCAGGGGAAGTTCCCCTTACAATGAGCAGTTCTTC
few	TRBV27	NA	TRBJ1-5	CASSSRTGLSNQPQHF	TGTGCCAGCAGTTCACGAACAGGGTTAAGCAATCAGCCCCAGCATTTT
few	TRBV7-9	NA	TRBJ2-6	CASSLGGYGANVLTF	TGTGCCAGCAGCTTAGGAGGGTATGGGGCCAACGTCCTGACTTTC
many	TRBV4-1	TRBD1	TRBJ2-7	CASSGTADSYEQYF	TGCGCCAGCTCCGGGACAGCCGACTCCTACGAGCAGTACTTC